This T cell receptor beta chain came from a study of T cell changes during pregnancy in multiple sclerosis. Repertoires were generated with immunoSEQ multiplex PCR, while TCRdb's copy carries only in-frame clones and drops some. The sample has more than 65,000 clones, about nine tenths seen once. This CDR3 is built from 16 residues. Germline CDR1 is KGHSH and CDR2 is LQKENI. Trimming took 3 bases from V and 5 from J; bases not matched to a gene: 10. The TCR sequence derives from a female donor with multiple sclerosis, enrolled in a pregnancy study. The chain combines TRBV18 with TRBJ2-5; 9 nucleotides agree with TRBD1. The source material was CD4+ T cells from peripheral blood mononuclear cells, sampled before pregnancy. Written as DNA, the CDR3 is TGTGCCAGCTCACCTGGGACAGGGTCTATACGGGAGACCCAGTACTTC. It specifies CASSPGTGSIRETQYF.